These 12 T cell receptor beta chains share one sample of origin, sequenced in a study of CD8+CD57+ T cells in acquired aplastic anemia (dated by TCRdb to 2017 to 2018). This sample was sequenced with an Illumina HiSeq 2000. Genomic DNA was used as template for profiling of TCR beta VDJ combinations and CDR3 sequences. Using fastp trimming at Q25 and MiXCR clonotype assembly, TCRdb reanalyzed the public sequencing data and kept in-frame beta chains. Duplicate CDR3 protein sequences are folded into a single record with the most common DNA and genes. The table for this sample lists more than 150,000 distinct CDR3 sequences; 48% of them were counted only once. The ten largest clonotypes hold about 1.8% of the sample. Expansion of CD8+CD57+ cells had been shown by flow cytometry in the patients chosen for sequencing. Sequenced: sorted CD4+, CD8+, or CD8+CD57+ T cells (not recorded which) from PBMCs. The receptors derive from a human donor with aplastic anemia.

This clonotype was observed at least ten times. J is TRBJ1-3 and V is TRBV2; D is unclear. CDR1 and CDR2 (germline): SNHLY, FYNNEI. V gave up 1 base and J gave up 4 bases, with 11 bases separating them. This CDR3 is 15 amino acids long. The DNA of the CDR3 is TGTGCCAGCAGTGAAGAAAGCCTCTTCGGAAACACCATATATTTT. Translated: CASSEESLFGNTIYF.

This clonotype has ten or more counts. The chain has TRBV25-1 and TRBJ1-1, with a possible D match to TRBD1 (6 bases). Per germline, CDR1 MGHDK and CDR2 SYGVNS. Trimming shortened V by 7 bases and J by 3 bases, and 15 bases separated the two germline ends. CDR3 length: 14 residues. The CDR3: CASNGGPGDTEAFF. As DNA, the CDR3 is TGTGCCAGCAACGGGGGGCCCGGGGACACTGAAGCTTTCTTT. The variable domain in full, completed from reference TRBV25-1 and TRBJ1-1, reads EADIYQTPRYLVIGTGKKITLECSQTMGHDKMYWYQQDPGMELHLIHYSYGVNSTEKGDLSSESTVSRIRTEHFPLTLESARPSHTSQYLCASNGGPGDTEAFFGQGTRLTVV.

This chain links TRBV5-1 with TRBJ2-1; D is tentatively TRBD1 or TRBD2 (5 bases each). The V gene's germline CDR1 is SGHRS and CDR2 YFSETQ. The CDR3 has 15 amino acids. Trimming took 5 bases from V and 5 from J, leaving 17 bases between them. The CDR3 region is CASRTAGTAHNEQFF. CDR3 in DNA: TGCGCCAGCAGGACTGCCGGGACGGCACACAATGAGCAGTTCTTC.

The rearrangement uses TRBV5-1 and TRBJ1-2; weak D call: TRBD1 (6 bases). The CDR3 has 16 residues. Trimming left V 1 base short and J 2 bases short, with 15 bases between. Germline CDR1 reads SGHRS; CDR2 reads YFSETQ. In DNA, the CDR3 is TGCGCCAGCAGCTTGTCGTCGACAGGATACAACTATGGCTACACCTTC. This codes for CASSLSSTGYNYGYTF.

Points on this clonotype: This could be a read error, since a much larger clone is one nucleotide away. The V gene is TRBV9, the J gene TRBJ1-4; D uncertain. This CDR3 has 15 amino acids. The germline V gene has CDR1 SGDLS and CDR2 YYNGEE. The CDR3 region has the DNA TGTTCCAGCAGCGAGACCCCCCGAGGACCCGAAAAACTGTTTTTT. Its translation is CSSSETPRGPEKLFF.

This clonotype was counted at least ten times. This chain connects TRBV20-1 to TRBJ1-1; no clear D. Trimming left V 1 base short and J 4 bases short, with 4 bases between. The CDR3 contains 11 residues. CDR1 and CDR2 from the germline V gene are DFQATT and SNEGSKA (reference sequence). The CDR3 protein is CSARAGTEAFF. The CDR3 DNA sequence: TGCAGTGCTAGAGCGGGCACTGAAGCTTTCTTT.

There are a few counts of this clonotype. This sequence joins TRBV7-2 and TRBJ2-1, with TRBD2 matching over 10 bases. Germline V gene sequence: CDR1 SGHTA, CDR2 FQGNSA. V gave up 1 base and J gave up 5 bases; unmatched junction bases: 5. The CDR3 covers 16 residues. The CDR3 nucleotides read TGTGCCAGCAGCTTAGGGCTACTAGCGGGGAACAATGAGCAGTTCTTC. It encodes CASSLGLLAGNNEQFF.

This clonotype was observed many times. In nucleotides, the CDR3 is TGTGCCAGCAGTCCATTGAGGGGGCGGCAATTCTTC. This gives the protein CASSPLRGRQFF. V and J are TRBV6-1 and TRBJ2-1; 7 bases are a match to TRBD1. V was clipped by 5 bases and J by 16 bases; unmatched bases: 11. The CDR3 runs to 12 residues. CDR1 is MNHNS and CDR2 is SASEGT in the germline V gene.

The V gene is TRBV2, the J gene TRBJ1-2; 7 bases fit TRBD1. Germline CDR1 SNHLY, CDR2 FYNNEI. Trimming removed 5 bases from V and 5 bases from J; junction bases left unmatched: 11. The CDR3 totals 15 residues. The CDR3 bases are TGTGCCAGCAGTCCGGACAGGCCCGACTTGTATGGCTACACCTTC. It specifies CASSPDRPDLYGYTF.

This clonotype showed up just a few times. This chain joins TRBV12-3 or TRBV12-4 and TRBJ2-3; 7 nucleotides line up with TRBD2. The V gene end was trimmed by 5 bases and the J gene end by 0 bases; junction bases not matched to a gene: 14. The CDR3 totals 18 residues. In DNA form, the CDR3 reads TGTGCCAGCAGTCCCAGGTGGCGGGGGAGAAATAGCACAGATACGCAGTATTTT. Its translation: CASSPRWRGRNSTDTQYF.

This clonotype came up a few times. This chain uses TRBV28 with TRBJ2-7; 9 bases are shared with TRBD1. The CDR3 is 17 amino acids. Germline V gene sequence: CDR1 MDHEN, CDR2 SYDVKM. Losses at the gene ends were 6 bases for V and 5 bases for J; bases not matched to a gene: 17. The CDR3 loop is CASSFTQLGQGSHEQYF. CDR3 nucleotides: TGTGCCAGCAGCTTTACCCAGTTAGGACAGGGGTCCCACGAGCAGTACTTC. Complete variable domain (other parts from reference TRBV28 and TRBJ2-7): DVKVTQSSRYLVKRTGEKVFLECVQDMDHENMFWYRQDPGLGLRLIYFSYDVKMKEKGDIPEGYSVSREKKERFSLILESASTNQTSMYLCASSFTQLGQGSHEQYFGPGTRLTVT.

This clonotype ranks as medium-sized (0.01 to 0.1%). V usage is TRBV29-1 and J usage is TRBJ2-7, with a tentative D call TRBD1 (5 bases). The CDR3 consists of 13 residues. The germline V gene has CDR1 SQVTM and CDR2 ANQGSEA. Trimming left V 4 bases short and J 0 bases short, with 10 bases between. The CDR3 protein is CSVGQLSSYEQYF. CDR3 bases: TGCAGCGTTGGACAGTTAAGCTCCTACGAGCAGTACTTC.